The entry that follows covers one TCR beta chain sequence. The PCR used 60 Vbeta and 13 Jbeta primers. Repertoires were generated with immunoSEQ multiplex PCR, while TCRdb's copy carries only in-frame clones and drops some. The sample includes about 130,000 clones, around three quarters of them seen just once. The CDR3 is made up of 14 amino acids. The germline CDR1 and CDR2 sequences are MGHRA and YSYEKL. V shed 3 bases, J shed 4 bases, and the junction held 4 bases outside the gene matches. This entry belongs to a study of cytomegalovirus exposure and HLA in healthy donors. The V gene is TRBV4-1, the J gene TRBJ2-7, with 9 bases that match TRBD1. Sequenced: PBMCs. The clonotype originates from a woman aged 50 to 60 in good health and CMV-seronegative. The CDR3 DNA reads as TGCGCCAGCAGCCATAGACAGGGGGGATACGAGCAGTACTTC. Protein product: CASSHRQGGYEQYF.